A single sample is the source of the 9 T cell receptor beta chains below, sequenced in a study of long-term antiretroviral therapy in people with HIV. Assay version v3.0 of immunoSEQ was used, and it was run at survey level. TCRdb keeps only in-frame clones here, not all; method: immunoSEQ multiplex PCR. Seen here are about 39,000 clones, 65% to 90% observed once, and the top ten hold about 4%. Sequences were derived from unsorted PBMCs, sampled just before starting antiretroviral therapy. The receptor source for this set is a woman under 30 with HIV.

The chain couples TRBV7-6 to TRBJ2-1; no reliable D call. CDR1 SGHVS and CDR2 FNYEAQ come from the germline V gene. Trimming shortened V by 0 bases and J by 6 bases, and 15 bases separated the two germline ends. The CDR3 is 16 amino acids. CDR3 amino acids: CASSLAPDSRPNEQFF. CDR3 coding DNA: TGTGCCAGCAGCTTAGCGCCGGATTCCAGGCCCAATGAGCAGTTCTTC. Full variable domain (remainder filled in from reference TRBV7-6 and TRBJ2-1): GAGVSQSPRYKVTKRGQDVALRCDPISGHVSLYWYRQALGQGPEFLTYFNYEAQQDKSGLPNDRFSAERPEGSISTLTIQRTEQRDSAMYRCASSLAPDSRPNEQFFGPGTRLTVL.

The chain has TRBV5-1 and TRBJ1-1, with 8 bases fitting TRBD1. After removal of 4 bases from V and 5 bases from J, the junction contained 10 bases not matched to a gene. CDR1 and CDR2 (germline): SGHRS, YFSETQ. The CDR3 length is 15 residues. The CDR3 sequence is CASSQDRTGRTEAFF. The CDR3 DNA sequence: TGCGCCAGCAGCCAGGATCGGACAGGGAGGACTGAAGCTTTCTTT.

CDR3 sequence (DNA): TGTGCCAGCAGCTTGGTACAAAAGAACACTGAAGCTTTCTTT. Residues: CASSLVQKNTEAFF. The rearrangement links TRBV5-6 to TRBJ1-1; D is ambiguous. The V end lost 0 bases, the J end lost 1 base, and 7 bases lay between the germline ends. Looked up from germline, CDR1 is SGHDT and CDR2 is YYEEEE. This CDR3 has 14 residues.

The chain carries TRBV7-3 and TRBJ2-6; 10 bases agree with TRBD1. This CDR3 spans 17 amino acids. Germline V gene sequence: CDR1 SGHTA, CDR2 FQGTGA. V trimming: 3 bases; J trimming: 9 bases; junction bases outside the gene matches: 11. The CDR3 DNA is TGTGCCAGCAGCTTCGTTCGGGACAGGGGAGGTGACAACGTCCTGACTTTC. This codes for CASSFVRDRGGDNVLTF.

This rearrangement joins TRBV6-5 to TRBJ2-5; 8 nucleotides align to TRBD1. CDR1 is MNHEY and CDR2 is SVGAGI in the germline V gene. This CDR3 has 15 amino acids. V trimming: 5 bases; J trimming: 5 bases; junction bases outside the gene matches: 10. The CDR3 here is CASSLFSGGSETQYF. CDR3 bases: TGTGCCAGCAGTCTATTTTCAGGGGGCTCTGAGACCCAGTACTTC.

This clone was seen just once. The chain recombines TRBV29-1 with TRBJ2-7; possible D gene TRBD2, 6 bases. The CDR3 sequence is 16 residues long. Per the germline V gene, CDR1 is SQVTM and CDR2 is ANQGSEA. The V end lost 2 bases, the J end lost 2 bases, and 19 bases lay between the germline ends. The CDR3 nucleotides are TGCAGCGTTGAATTGGGTAGCGGAGAGGTCGCCTACGAGCAGTACTTC. Amino acids: CSVELGSGEVAYEQYF.

The V and J genes are TRBV25-1 and TRBJ2-1; TRBD1 matches at 7 bases. V shed 8 bases and J 2 bases; nucleotides not matched to a gene: 6. CDR3 length: 14 amino acids. The germline CDR1 and CDR2 sequences are MGHDK and SYGVNS. CDR3 in DNA: TGTGCCAGCTCCCGACAGGGCCCCTACAATGAGCAGTTCTTC. Translation gives CASSRQGPYNEQFF.

This chain uses TRBV9 with TRBJ2-7, with D perhaps matching TRBD1 (6 bases). The CDR3 is made up of 14 amino acids. Germline V gene data show CDR1 as SGDLS and CDR2 as YYNGEE. Trimming took off 3 bases at V and 0 bases at J, with 10 bases between the two ends. This CDR3 is CASSGGQSSYEQYF. CDR3 nucleotides: TGTGCCAGCAGCGGAGGACAGAGCTCCTACGAGCAGTACTTC.

This chain links TRBV5-6 with TRBJ1-2; no firm D call. V lost 0 bases and J 4 bases, leaving 10 bases between the germline ends. The CDR3 is made up of 14 amino acids. Germline CDR1 and CDR2: SGHDT and YYEEEE. CDR3 nucleotide sequence: TGTGCCAGCAGCTTGGAAAGGATGCCCTATGGCTACACCTTC. Its translation: CASSLERMPYGYTF.